A single sample gave rise to the 5 T cell receptor beta chains below, sequenced in a study of cytomegalovirus exposure and HLA in healthy donors. PCR used 60 Vbeta primers and 13 Jbeta primers. Sequencing was performed with immunoSEQ multiplex PCR; in TCRdb, only in-frame clones are kept and a portion is missing. The table includes some 150,000 clones, approximately 80% detected once. Sequenced material: PBMCs. All receptors derive from a man aged 18 to 30 in good health and CMV-seropositive.

The chain links TRBV5-1 to TRBJ1-4; 9 nucleotides align to TRBD1. Unmatched junction bases numbered 2, after V lost 4 bases and J lost 4 bases. The CDR3 covers 14 residues. Germline lookup yields CDR1 SGHRS and CDR2 YFSETQ. The CDR3 spells CASSGTGFNEKLFF. The CDR3 bases are TGCGCCAGCAGCGGGACAGGGTTTAATGAAAAACTGTTTTTT.

This clone turned up a few times. This chain uses TRBV19 with TRBJ1-5; unclear D gene. Germline assignment: CDR1 LNHDA and CDR2 SQIVND (reference sequence). Between the trimmed V and J ends, which lost 3 bases and 0 bases, there was a span of 6 bases. The CDR3 is made up of 14 amino acids. The CDR3 sequence: CASSMGRSNQPQHF. CDR3 DNA sequence: TGTGCCAGTAGTATGGGCCGTAGCAATCAGCCCCAGCATTTT.

The J gene is TRBJ2-5, the V gene TRBV6-5; 7 bases match TRBD2. The J call may be mistaken, given a closer DNA end match to TRBJ2-7. This CDR3 contains 16 residues. Germline V CDR1 and CDR2: MNHEY, SVGAGI. As DNA, the CDR3 is TGTGCCAGCAGTTTTTCGAGAGAGCGGGACGGCTACGAGCAGTACTTC. It is translated as CASSFSRERDGYEQYF.

This clone showed up just a few times. The V and J genes are TRBV19 and TRBJ2-1, with D maybe TRBD2 (6 bases). CDR3 length equals 11 residues. CDR1 and CDR2 from the germline V gene are LNHDA and SQIVND (reference sequence). V shed 10 bases and J shed 12 bases, with 16 bases lying between them. The CDR3 DNA follows: TGTGCCACTCTAGCTGGGCGGGGGCAGTTCTTC. This gives the protein CATLAGRGQFF. The whole variable domain, remainder taken from reference TRBV19 and TRBJ2-1, is DGGITQSPKYLFRKEGQNVTLSCEQNLNHDAMYWYRQDPGQGLRLIYYSQIVNDFQKGDIAEGYSVSREKKESFPLTVTSAQKNPTAFYLCATLAGRGQFFGPGTRLTVL.

V gene TRBV7-9 combines with J gene TRBJ2-7; TRBD2 is a possible D gene (5 bases). Germline V gene data show CDR1 as SEHNR and CDR2 as FQNEAQ (reference sequence). The CDR3 has 12 amino acids. With 4 bases removed from V and 6 bases from J, the gap between germline ends came to 10 bases. The chain's CDR3 is CASSYTSFEQYF. CDR3 bases: TGTGCCAGCAGCTACACTAGTTTCGAGCAGTACTTC.